The sequence of this TCR beta chain was determined in a study of T cells after yellow fever vaccination. The wider study: SMART-Seq v4 Ultra Low Input prepared libraries from low-cell fractions.

Unmatched junction bases numbered 16, after V lost 5 bases and J lost 6 bases. Germline V gives CDR1 LGHNA, CDR2 YSLEER. The CDR3 spans 17 residues. A universal primer site and UMIs were added as TCR cDNA was made by 5'RACE template switching. Each CDR3 protein gets one entry after TCRdb re-called the 5' RACE reads with MiXCR. The sample records hundreds of thousands of distinct CDR3 sequences, over 15% being singletons. There are a few counts of this clonotype. This sample comprised PBMCs, obtained 15 days after the yellow fever booster vaccination. The clonotype comes from a young man who received the YFV17D yellow fever vaccine. The V call is TRBV4-3, the J call TRBJ2-1; 7 bases are a match to TRBD2. The CDR3 here is CASSSLAGEARGNEQFF. CDR3 DNA sequence: TGCGCCAGCAGCAGCCTCGCGGGGGAGGCCCGGGGCAATGAGCAGTTCTTC.